Following are 5 T cell receptor beta chains from one sample sequenced in a study of blood T cells in healthy people across ages. PCR was performed a second time for roughly 7 to 11 cycles using a sample-barcoded 5' primer and a J-beta primer mix. TCRdb fed the 5' RACE reads into MiXCR, producing one record per CDR3 protein. This table has hundreds of thousands of distinct CDR3 sequences, about 27% appearing once. This sample also appeared in a second study, on T cells of mothers and their children.

The sample taken for sequencing was blood. The receptors were sampled from a boy aged 2 to 10 in good health.

This clonotype was picked up a small number of times. The chain carries TRBV9 and TRBJ1-2; the match to TRBD1 covers 9 bases. The CDR3 is made up of 13 amino acids. J lost 6 bases, V lost 6 bases, and 6 bases had no gene match. Germline V gene data show CDR1 as SGDLS and CDR2 as YYNGEE. CDR3 sequence: CASTRTGDDGYTF. Here the CDR3 DNA reads TGTGCCAGCACGCGGACAGGGGACGATGGCTACACCTTC.

The chain employs TRBV6-5 and TRBJ2-5; D gene unclear. Trimming removed 6 bases at V and 1 base at J, with 15 bases between. Germline CDR1 is MNHEY and CDR2 is SVGAGI. The CDR3 is made up of 15 amino acids. The CDR3 DNA sequence: TGTGCCAGCAGCCCCCGTGGCTGGACCCAAGAGACCCAGTACTTC. It translates to CASSPRGWTQETQYF.

The chain couples TRBV3-1 to TRBJ1-6, with TRBD1 matching over 8 bases. Germline V lookup: CDR1 LGHDT, CDR2 YNNKEL (reference sequence). This CDR3 contains 14 residues. V dropped 3 bases and J dropped 7; count of bases not matched to a gene: 2. This chain's CDR3 is CASSQGDRNSPLHF. Written as DNA, the CDR3 is TGTGCCAGCAGCCAGGGGGACAGGAATTCACCCCTCCACTTT.

This clonotype has just a few counts. As the CDR3 is not closed by the conserved phenylalanine or tryptophan, this likely results from a read error. It is unclear where the CDR3 begins or ends on the DNA, so no DNA is shown, and the CDR3 is as TCRdb lists it. The rearrangement links TRBV21-1 to TRBJ2-4; the DNA was not used to check the table's D call, TRBD1. TRBV21-1 is described as a pseudogene. The CDR3 has 14 amino acids, counting both end residues. The CDR3 spells CARPWSCAKNIQYL.

This clonotype was detected a few times. The chain joins TRBV28 to TRBJ2-7; D assignment may be TRBD1 or TRBD2 (5 bases each). The CDR3 is 13 amino acids. Germline V gives CDR1 MDHEN, CDR2 SYDVKM. The V end lost 3 bases, the J end lost 4 bases, and 10 bases lay between the germline ends. In nucleotides, the CDR3 is TGTGCCAGCAGTTTCGGCAGGGAGTACGAGCAGTACTTC. This gives the protein CASSFGREYEQYF.